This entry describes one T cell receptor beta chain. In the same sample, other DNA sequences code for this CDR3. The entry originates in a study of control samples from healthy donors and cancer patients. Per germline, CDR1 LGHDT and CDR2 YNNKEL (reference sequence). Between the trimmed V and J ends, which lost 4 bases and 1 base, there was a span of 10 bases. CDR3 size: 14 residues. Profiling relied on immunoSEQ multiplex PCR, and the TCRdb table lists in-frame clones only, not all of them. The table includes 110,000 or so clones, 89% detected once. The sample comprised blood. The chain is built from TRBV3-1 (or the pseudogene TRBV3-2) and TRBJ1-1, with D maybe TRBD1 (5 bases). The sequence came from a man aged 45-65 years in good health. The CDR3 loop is CASSPPGGNTEAFF. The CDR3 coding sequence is TGTGCCAGCAGCCCCCCTGGGGGGAACACTGAAGCTTTCTTT.